These 8 T cell receptor beta chains were sequenced from one sample in a study of blood T cell repertoires in COVID-19. Sequencing used immunoSEQ multiplex PCR; TCRdb keeps in-frame clones, though not all of them. The table has roughly 63,000 clones, about 74% seen once. The specimen sequenced was peripheral blood. Source of these receptors: a woman over 75 with acute or convalescent COVID-19.

The gene calls are TRBV4-2 and TRBJ2-1, with D possibly being TRBD1 (7 bases). This CDR3 spans 18 amino acids. The germline V gene has CDR1 LGHNA and CDR2 YNFKEQ. V was trimmed by 0 bases and J by 4 bases, leaving 19 bases between them. CDR3 sequence (DNA): TGTGCCAGCAGCCAAGATCGGCGGCCAGGGGGGATTTACAATGAGCAGTTCTTC. As protein: CASSQDRRPGGIYNEQFF.

The chain uses TRBV10-3 and TRBJ2-5; TRBD2 aligns across 7 bases. CDR1 ENHRY and CDR2 SYGVKD come from the germline V gene. J gave up 5 bases and V 6 bases, and 15 bases lay outside the gene matches. The CDR3 spans 16 residues. CDR3 residues: CAIRMGGRGVGETQYF. In DNA form, the CDR3 reads TGTGCCATCAGGATGGGGGGGAGGGGAGTAGGTGAGACCCAGTACTTC.

This chain uses TRBV7-9 with TRBJ1-4; D is uncertain. The V gene lost 5 bases and the J gene lost 0 bases, with 13 bases spanning the gap. CDR1 is SEHNR, CDR2 FQNEAQ, per germline (reference sequence). The CDR3 extends over 16 amino acids. CDR3 bases: TGTGCCAGCAGCGCATACACCGGGACAACTAATGAAAAACTGTTTTTT. Translated, it gives CASSAYTGTTNEKLFF.

The chain carries TRBV11-3 and TRBJ2-1, with 10 bases that match TRBD2. Germline lookup yields CDR1 SGHNT and CDR2 YENEEA. CDR3 length equals 18 residues. V dropped 2 bases and J dropped 5; count of bases not matched to a gene: 12. DNA for the CDR3: TGTGCCAGCAGCTTACGCCTTGGTAGCGGGAGGCAAAACAATGAGCAGTTCTTC. Translation: CASSLRLGSGRQNNEQFF.

The chain joins TRBV15 to TRBJ1-5; D gene ambiguous. V was pared by 0 bases and J by 7 bases, with 10 bases between. In germline, CDR1 is LNHNV, CDR2 YYDKDF (reference sequence). CDR3 size: 14 residues. CDR3 in amino acids: CATSRDPSRQPQHF. CDR3 nucleotide sequence: TGTGCCACCAGCAGAGATCCCTCTAGACAGCCCCAGCATTTT.

The CDR3 protein is CASSSRLAGGTRLGYEQYF. The DNA of the CDR3 is TGTGCCAGCAGTTCACGACTAGCGGGAGGTACGCGGTTGGGATACGAGCAGTACTTC. The chain recombines TRBV28 with TRBJ2-7; TRBD2 aligns across 13 bases. Per germline, CDR1 MDHEN and CDR2 SYDVKM. V lost 4 bases, J lost 4 bases, and 16 bases stayed unmatched. The CDR3 runs 19 residues.

This clone is a singleton in its sample. Here the CDR3 reads CASSVTVTTGAGTGELFF. The CDR3 DNA reads TGTGCCAGCAGCGTAACCGTAACGACAGGGGCGGGCACCGGGGAGCTGTTTTTT. The chain combines TRBV7-9 with TRBJ2-2; TRBD1 aligns across 8 bases. This CDR3 is built from 18 residues. J gave up 4 bases and V 5 bases, and 15 bases lay outside the gene matches. CDR1 is SEHNR and CDR2 is FQNEAQ in the germline V gene (reference sequence).

The genes are TRBV18 and TRBJ2-7; no definite D call. The V gene's germline CDR1 is KGHSH and CDR2 LQKENI. V was clipped by 3 bases and J by 3 bases, with 9 bases between them. The CDR3 consists of 13 residues. CDR3 amino acids: CASSPVGDYEQYF. The CDR3 DNA reads TGTGCCAGCTCACCGGTCGGAGACTACGAGCAGTACTTC.